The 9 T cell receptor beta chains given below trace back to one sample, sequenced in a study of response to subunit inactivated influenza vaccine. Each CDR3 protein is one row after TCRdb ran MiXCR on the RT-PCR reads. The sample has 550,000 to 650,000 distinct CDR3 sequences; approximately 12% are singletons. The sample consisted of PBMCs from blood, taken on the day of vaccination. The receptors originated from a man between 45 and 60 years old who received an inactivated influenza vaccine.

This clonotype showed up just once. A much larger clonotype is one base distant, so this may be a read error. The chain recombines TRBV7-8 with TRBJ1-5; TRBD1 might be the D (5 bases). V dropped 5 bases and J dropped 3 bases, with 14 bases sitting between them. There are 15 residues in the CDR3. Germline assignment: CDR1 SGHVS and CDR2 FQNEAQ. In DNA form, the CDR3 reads TGTGCCAGCAGCCCCTTTGAGGGGAACAATCAGCCCCAGCATTTT. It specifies CASSPFEGNNQPQHF.

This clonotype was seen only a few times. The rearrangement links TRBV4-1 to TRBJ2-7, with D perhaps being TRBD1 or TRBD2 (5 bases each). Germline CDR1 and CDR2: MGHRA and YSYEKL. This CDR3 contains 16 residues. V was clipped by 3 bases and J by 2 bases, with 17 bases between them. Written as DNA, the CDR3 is TGCGCCAGCAGCCAGGGGACCCACGGACTTCCCTACGAGCAGTACTTC. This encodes CASSQGTHGLPYEQYF.

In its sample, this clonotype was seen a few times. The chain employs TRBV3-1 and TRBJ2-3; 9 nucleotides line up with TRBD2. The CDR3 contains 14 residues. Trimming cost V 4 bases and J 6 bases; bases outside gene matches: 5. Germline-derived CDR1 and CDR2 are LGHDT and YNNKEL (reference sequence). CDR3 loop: CASSPQREDDTQYF. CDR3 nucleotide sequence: TGTGCCAGCAGCCCCCAGCGGGAGGATGATACGCAGTATTTT.

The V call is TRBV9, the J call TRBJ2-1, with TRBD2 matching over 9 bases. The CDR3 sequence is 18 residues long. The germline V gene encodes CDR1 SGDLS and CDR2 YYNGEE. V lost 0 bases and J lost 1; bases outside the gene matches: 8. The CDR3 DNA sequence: TGTGCCAGCAGCGTAGACCTAGCGGGGCCGATTTCCTACAATGAGCAGTTCTTC. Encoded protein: CASSVDLAGPISYNEQFF.

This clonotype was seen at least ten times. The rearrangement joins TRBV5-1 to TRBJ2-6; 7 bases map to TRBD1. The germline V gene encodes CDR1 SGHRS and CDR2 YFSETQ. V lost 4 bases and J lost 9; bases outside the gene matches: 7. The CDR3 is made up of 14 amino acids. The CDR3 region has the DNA TGCGCCAGCAGCCAGGCCGGGACAGACAACGTCCTGACTTTC. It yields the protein CASSQAGTDNVLTF.

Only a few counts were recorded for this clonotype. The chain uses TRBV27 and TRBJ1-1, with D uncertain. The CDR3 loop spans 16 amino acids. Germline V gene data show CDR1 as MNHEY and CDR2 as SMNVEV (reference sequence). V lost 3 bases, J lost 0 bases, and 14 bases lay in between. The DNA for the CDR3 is TGTGCCAGCAGTTTTGTTCTAACCCCCATGAACACTGAAGCTTTCTTT. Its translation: CASSFVLTPMNTEAFF.

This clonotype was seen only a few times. Here the CDR3 reads CGGGGGLQPQHF. DNA of the CDR3: TGCGGGGGAGGAGGGGGCCTTCAGCCCCAGCATTTT. The chain uses TRBV20-1 and TRBJ1-5; 7 bases map to TRBD1. The CDR3 contains 12 residues. Germline CDR1 and CDR2: DFQATT and SNEGSKA (reference sequence).

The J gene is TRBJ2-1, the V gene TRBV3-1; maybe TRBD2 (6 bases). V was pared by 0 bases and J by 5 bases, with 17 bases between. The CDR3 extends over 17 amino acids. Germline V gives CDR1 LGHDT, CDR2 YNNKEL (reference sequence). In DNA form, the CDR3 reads TGTGCCAGCAGCCAAGATCCACGGGGGTTTCTCAACAATGAGCAGTTCTTC. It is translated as CASSQDPRGFLNNEQFF.

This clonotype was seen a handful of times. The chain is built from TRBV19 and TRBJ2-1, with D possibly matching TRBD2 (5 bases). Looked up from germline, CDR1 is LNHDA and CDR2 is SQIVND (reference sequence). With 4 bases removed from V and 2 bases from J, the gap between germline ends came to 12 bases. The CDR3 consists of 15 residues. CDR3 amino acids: CASSRPPGTYNEQFF. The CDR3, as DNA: TGTGCCAGTAGTAGACCTCCCGGGACCTACAATGAGCAGTTCTTC.